This TCR beta chain was found in a study of cytomegalovirus exposure and HLA in healthy donors. CDR3 length: 16 amino acids. V lost 4 bases, J lost 6 bases, and 5 bases stayed unmatched. The germline CDR1 and CDR2 sequences are SGHTS and YDEGEE. The study ran its PCR with 60 Vbeta and 13 Jbeta primers. The table came from immunoSEQ multiplex PCR; TCRdb's copy has only in-frame clones and leaves some out. The sample shows about 190,000 clones, 84% of them seen only once. The TCR was taken from a boy between 10 and 17 years old in good health and CMV-seronegative. The chain links TRBV5-8 to TRBJ2-1, with TRBD2 matching 15 bases. The material sequenced was PBMCs. The CDR3 nucleotides are TGTGCCAGCAGCGGACTAGCGGGAGGGCCGCTCAATGAGCAGTTCTTC. Its protein product is CASSGLAGGPLNEQFF.